These T cell receptor beta chains were read from a single sample in a study of T cells in localized non-small cell lung cancer. Clones were read by immunoSEQ multiplex PCR, and TCRdb kept only the in-frame ones, dropping some. Altogether about 78,000 clones are present, 84% being singletons, with the ten largest covering under 3.5%. The input for sequencing was peripheral blood, taken before any cancer treatment. The receptors stem from a man between 40 and 69 years old with stage I lung adenocarcinoma. CDR3s leave out the opening cysteine and the closing phenylalanine or tryptophan.

>TRBV6-8|TRBJ1-4
ASTRTEMNEKLF
>TRBV6-6|TRBJ1-2
ASRDGNYGYT
>TRBV30|TRBJ1-2
AWGRDGGYT
>TRBV7-6|TRBJ2-7
ASSLAAGLDYEQY
>TRBV28|TRBJ2-1
ASSPVGSSYNEQF
>TRBV6-5|TRBJ1-5
ASSYNRDQPQH
>TRBV18|TRBJ1-2
ASSNLGQGGDYT
>TRBV10-3|TRBJ2-7
AIRSSDSHEQY
>TRBV27|TRBJ1-2
ASSFSRGYGYT
>TRBV7-2|TRBJ1-5
ASSLAREGQPQH
>TRBV2|TRBJ2-5
ASSEAGETQY
>TRBV27|TRBJ2-5
ASSNPGRETQY
>TRBV10-3|TRBJ2-5
AISRATGGGETQY
>TRBV7-6|TRBJ1-1
ASSLDRGNTEAF
>TRBV6-5|TRBJ2-2
ASSSPGELF
>TRBV11-3|TRBJ2-7
ASSLGQPSYEQY
>TRBV10-1|TRBJ2-3
ASGTNTDTQY
>TRBV9|TRBJ2-5
ASSVGAFAGRIGLETQY
>TRBV28|TRBJ1-2
ASSLRGRGGAGGYT
>TRBV5-6|TRBJ2-6
ASSLSHKGVAGANVLT
>TRBV28|TRBJ2-5
ASSLGPGREEETQY
>TRBV28|TRBJ2-7
ASSRPGQRTYEQY
>TRBV28|TRBJ2-5
ASSLSAQETQY
>TRBV6-5|TRBJ1-4
ASSTGMGEKLF
>TRBV15|TRBJ1-4
ATRPHQGRDEKLF
>TRBV2|TRBJ2-5
ASSEGLAGGLNQETQY
>TRBV30|TRBJ2-3
AWGAGLGTDTQY
>TRBV18|TRBJ2-3
ASSPLGLAAEGTDTQY
>TRBV5-6|TRBJ2-1
ASSQWGRELSYNEQF
>TRBV14|TRBJ2-7
ASSQGMGYEQY
>TRBV28|TRBJ2-6
ASKGQTSGANVLT
>TRBV6-5|TRBJ1-5
ASSYRVGQPQH
>TRBV5-6|TRBJ2-5
ASSFGGRGETQY
>TRBV6-1|TRBJ1-4
ASSEQSGINEKLF
>TRBV5-1|TRBJ1-6
ASSLEGGADSPLH
>TRBV28|TRBJ2-5
ASSARTSGEETQY
>TRBV18|TRBJ1-2
ASSPQLGREEGYT
>TRBV23-1|TRBJ2-7
ASSQSEWGRGAGYEQY
>TRBV6-5|TRBJ2-7
ASSERSSYEQY
>TRBV30|TRBJ2-3
AWSVGGALTDTQY
>TRBV4-2|TRBJ1-1
ASSQWVGGNTEAF
>TRBV7-8|TRBJ1-1
ASSLALARGTEAF
>TRBV7-8|TRBJ2-2
ASSLGRVFQGATGELF